This entry concerns a single T cell receptor (beta chain). This CDR3 has 13 residues. Germline CDR1 is SQVTM and CDR2 is ANQGSEA. For each CDR3 protein, TCRdb gives one entry from its re-call of the 5' RACE reads, without DNA. The table lists some 100,000 distinct CDR3 sequences. This record comes from a study of monozygotic twins with inflammatory bowel disease. The genes are TRBV29-1 and TRBJ2-2; the TCRdb D gene call, TRBD1, has no DNA to confirm it. This TCR was recovered from a human donor with ulcerative colitis or Crohn's disease, or a healthy co-twin of an affected twin (not recorded which). Sample: blood. The CDR3 loop is CSGESGRHGELFF.